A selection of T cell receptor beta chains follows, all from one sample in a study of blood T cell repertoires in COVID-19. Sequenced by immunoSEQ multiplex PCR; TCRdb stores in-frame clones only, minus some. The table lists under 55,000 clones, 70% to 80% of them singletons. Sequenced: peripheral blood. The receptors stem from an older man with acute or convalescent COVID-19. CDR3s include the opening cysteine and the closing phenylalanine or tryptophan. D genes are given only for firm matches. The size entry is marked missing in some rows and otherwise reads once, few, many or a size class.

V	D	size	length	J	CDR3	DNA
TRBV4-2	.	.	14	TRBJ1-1	CASSQDPDYTEAFF	TGTGCCAGCAGCCAAGATCCAGATTACACTGAAGCTTTCTTT
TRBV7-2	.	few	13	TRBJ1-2	CASTLYVRGGYTF	TGTGCCAGCACCCTTTACGTCAGAGGTGGCTACACCTTC
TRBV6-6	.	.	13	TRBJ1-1	CASRRQLNTEAFF	TGTGCCAGCAGAAGACAGCTGAACACTGAAGCTTTCTTT
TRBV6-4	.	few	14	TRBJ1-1	CASKGFSGAVEAFF	TGTGCCAGCAAAGGCTTTTCAGGGGCCGTTGAAGCTTTCTTT
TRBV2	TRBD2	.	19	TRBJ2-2	CASSELGLAAPTNTGELFF	TGTGCCAGCAGTGAACTGGGACTAGCGGCCCCAACGAACACCGGGGAGCTGTTTTTT
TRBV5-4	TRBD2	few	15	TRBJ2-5	CASSTPSGRGETQYF	TGTGCCAGCAGCACCCCCAGCGGGAGGGGCGAGACCCAGTACTTC
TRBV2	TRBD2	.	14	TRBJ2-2	CASSVLAGVGELFF	TGTGCCAGCAGTGTACTAGCGGGGGTCGGGGAGCTGTTTTTT
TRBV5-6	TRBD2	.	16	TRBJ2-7	CASSLAKPAGGGEQYF	TGTGCCAGCAGCTTGGCCAAGCCAGCGGGAGGTGGCGAGCAGTACTTC
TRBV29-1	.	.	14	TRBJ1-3	CSVDDRGSGNTIYF	TGCAGCGTTGATGATAGGGGGTCTGGAAACACCATATATTTT
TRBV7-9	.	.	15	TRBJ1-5	CASSPTQGPNQPQHF	TGTGCCAGCAGTCCGACACAGGGCCCCAATCAGCCCCAGCATTTT
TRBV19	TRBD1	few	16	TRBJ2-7	CASSIGGGRGPHEQYF	TGTGCCAGTAGTATAGGGGGCGGCAGGGGGCCGCACGAGCAGTACTTC
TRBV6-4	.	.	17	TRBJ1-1	CASSDSKGGVRNTEAFF	TGTGCCAGCAGTGACTCGAAAGGGGGAGTTAGGAACACTGAAGCTTTCTTT
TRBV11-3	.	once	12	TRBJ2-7	CASGRGSYEQYF	TGTGCCAGCGGTAGGGGCTCCTACGAGCAGTACTTC
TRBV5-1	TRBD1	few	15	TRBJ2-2	CASSGQGFGTGELFF	TGCGCCAGCAGCGGACAGGGTTTCGGCACCGGGGAGCTGTTTTTT
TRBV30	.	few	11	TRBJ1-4	CAWSGGGKLFF	TGTGCCTGGAGTGGGGGCGGAAAACTGTTTTTT
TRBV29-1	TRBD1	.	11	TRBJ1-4	CGGQGNEKLFF	TGCGGTGGACAGGGTAATGAAAAACTGTTTTTT
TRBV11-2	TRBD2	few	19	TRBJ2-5	CASSLDRETSGMRGETQYF	TGTGCCAGCAGCTTAGATCGGGAGACTAGCGGGATGCGGGGGGAGACCCAGTACTTC
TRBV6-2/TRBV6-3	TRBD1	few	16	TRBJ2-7	CASSLWDRGPSYEQYF	TGTGCCAGCAGTTTATGGGACAGGGGCCCCTCCTACGAGCAGTACTTC
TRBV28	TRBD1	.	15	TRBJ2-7	CASSLNRGRAVEQYF	TGTGCCAGCAGTCTCAACAGGGGGCGCGCCGTCGAGCAGTACTTC
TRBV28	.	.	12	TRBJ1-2	CASRPGGHGYTF	TGTGCCAGCAGACCAGGAGGCCATGGCTACACCTTC
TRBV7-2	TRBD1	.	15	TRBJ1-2	CASSLGQGVSYGYTF	TGTGCCAGCAGCCTCGGACAGGGGGTGAGCTATGGCTACACCTTC
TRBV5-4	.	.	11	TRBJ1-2	CATSGNYGYTF	TGTGCCACCTCAGGGAACTATGGCTACACCTTC
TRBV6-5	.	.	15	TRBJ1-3	CASSYDRYSGNTIYF	TGTGCCAGCAGTTACGACAGGTACTCTGGAAACACCATATATTTT
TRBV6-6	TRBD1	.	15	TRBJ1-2	CASSPGTGNNYGYTF	TGTGCCAGCAGCCCCGGGACAGGGAATAACTATGGCTACACCTTC
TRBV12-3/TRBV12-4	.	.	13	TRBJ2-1	CASSSRQYNEQFF	TGTGCCAGCAGTTCCCGTCAGTACAATGAGCAGTTCTTC
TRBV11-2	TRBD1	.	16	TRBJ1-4	CASSPRDRRINEKLFF	TGTGCCAGCAGCCCGCGGGACAGACGGATTAATGAAAAACTGTTTTTT
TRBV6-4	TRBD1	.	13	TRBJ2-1	CASAPDRGREQFF	TGTGCCAGCGCCCCGGACAGGGGGCGTGAGCAGTTCTTC
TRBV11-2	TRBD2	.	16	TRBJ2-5	CASSPARTRVRETQYF	TGTGCCAGCAGCCCGGCACGGACTAGGGTGCGGGAGACCCAGTACTTC
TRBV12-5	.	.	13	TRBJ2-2	CASGYSNTGELFF	TGTGCTAGTGGTTACTCGAACACCGGGGAGCTGTTTTTT
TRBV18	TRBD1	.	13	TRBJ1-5	CASSSDRGEPQHF	TGTGCCAGCTCCTCGGACAGGGGGGAGCCCCAGCATTTT
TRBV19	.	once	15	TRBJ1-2	CASSNQRGAGYGYTF	TGTGCCAGTAGTAACCAACGGGGGGCGGGCTATGGCTACACCTTC
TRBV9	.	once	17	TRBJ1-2	CASSVAVDRSSLSGYTF	TGTGCCAGCAGCGTAGCTGTGGACAGAAGCTCCCTTTCGGGCTACACCTTC
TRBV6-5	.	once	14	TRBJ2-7	CASRPTLSSYEQYF	TGTGCCAGCAGACCCACATTAAGCTCCTACGAGCAGTACTTC
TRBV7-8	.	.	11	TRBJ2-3	CASSPARTQYF	TGTGCCAGCAGCCCCGCGAGAACGCAGTATTTT
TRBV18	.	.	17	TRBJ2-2	CASSSRDPWGNTGELFF	TGTGCCAGCTCATCTCGGGATCCATGGGGGAACACCGGGGAGCTGTTTTTT
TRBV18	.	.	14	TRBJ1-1	CASSQEGRDTEAFF	TGTGCCAGCTCACAGGAGGGGAGGGACACTGAAGCTTTCTTT
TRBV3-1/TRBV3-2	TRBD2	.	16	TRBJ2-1	CASSHLLAGGGNEQFF	TGTGCCAGCAGCCACCTCCTAGCGGGAGGAGGCAATGAGCAGTTCTTC
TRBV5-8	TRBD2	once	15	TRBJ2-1	CASRRNSGPNNEQFF	TGTGCCAGCAGACGTAATAGCGGGCCAAACAATGAGCAGTTCTTC
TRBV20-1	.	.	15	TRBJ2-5	CSASPPGVIQGTQYF	TGCAGTGCTAGTCCTCCAGGGGTGATCCAAGGGACCCAGTACTTC
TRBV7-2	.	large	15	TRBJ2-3	CASSLALGPADTQYF	TGTGCCAGCAGCTTAGCCCTTGGGCCTGCAGATACGCAGTATTTT
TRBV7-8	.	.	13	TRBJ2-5	CASSLTRQETQYF	TGTGCCAGCAGCTTAACCAGACAAGAGACCCAGTACTTC
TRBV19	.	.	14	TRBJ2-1	CASTQGGSNNEQFF	TGTGCCAGTACCCAGGGCGGCTCCAACAATGAGCAGTTCTTC
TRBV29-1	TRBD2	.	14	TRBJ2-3	CSVGTSGSTDTQYF	TGCAGCGTTGGGACTAGCGGGAGCACAGATACGCAGTATTTT
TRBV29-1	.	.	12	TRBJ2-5	CRGGRVAETQYF	TGCAGGGGGGGCCGGGTTGCGGAGACCCAGTACTTC
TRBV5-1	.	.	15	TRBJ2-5	CASSRITGFQETQYF	TGCGCCAGCAGCCGGATAACAGGCTTCCAAGAGACCCAGTACTTC
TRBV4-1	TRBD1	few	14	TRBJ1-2	CASSQMGQGGGYTF	TGCGCCAGCAGCCAAATGGGACAGGGCGGTGGCTACACCTTC
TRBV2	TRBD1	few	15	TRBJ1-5	CASSGPQGRDQPQHF	TGTGCCAGCAGTGGCCCACAGGGGCGAGATCAGCCCCAGCATTTT
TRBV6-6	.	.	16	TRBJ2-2	CASRPQGALGTGELFF	TGTGCCAGCAGGCCCCAAGGGGCGCTAGGGACCGGGGAGCTGTTTTTT